These T cell receptor beta chains were read from a single sample in a study of Graves' ophthalmopathy and Graves' hyperthyroidism. TCRdb analysed the multiplex PCR reads with MiXCR anew, one entry per CDR3 protein. The repertoire holds hundreds of thousands of distinct CDR3 sequences, 20% to 25% seen once, with roughly 6.9% in the top ten. The sample was peripheral blood. These receptors originate from a woman aged 18 to 35 with stable Graves' hyperthyroidism. Some clones in this sample may be carry-over from other donors' samples. Each CDR3 is given with its conserved first and last residue. For some rows the clone size is stated as once, few or many, or as a class when expanded; others skip it.

abundance	v_gene	j_gene	CDR3aa
many	TRBV28	TRBJ2-7	CASSLISSGGYEQYF
once	TRBV5-4	TRBJ2-7	CASSVTSGGVYEQYF
many	TRBV5-1	TRBJ1-1	CASSLGGTVNAEAFF
few	TRBV12-3/TRBV12-4	TRBJ2-5	CASSLELWGGHPQETQYF
NA	TRBV19	TRBJ1-2	CASREGRNYGYTF
NA	TRBV6-1	TRBJ2-7	CASSADRITYEQYF
many	TRBV27	TRBJ2-7	CASSPRTGATLKQYF
many	TRBV6-1	TRBJ2-5	CASSGRQGLETQYF
many	TRBV30	TRBJ1-2	CAWTRGTGIANYGYTF
NA	TRBV27	TRBJ2-2	CASRTGGSLGELFF
many	TRBV7-3	TRBJ1-6	CASSLTLGSNSPLHF
many	TRBV2	TRBJ2-5	CASSLTSGRETQYF
NA	TRBV7-9	TRBJ1-1	CASSPGPVDTEAFF
NA	TRBV10-3	TRBJ1-2	CAISPLEGREHGYTF
many	TRBV5-1	TRBJ2-7	CASSLAPPAYEQYF
many	TRBV6-5	TRBJ2-2	CASSPQWGKAGELFF
many	TRBV30	TRBJ2-7	CAWSHRVGEQYF
NA	TRBV6-1	TRBJ1-2	CASSRYGQGDYGYTF
NA	TRBV29-1	TRBJ1-1	CSVEEGGMFSEAFF
many	TRBV11-1	TRBJ1-1	CASGGYEGDTEAFF
NA	TRBV7-9	TRBJ1-1	CASSPIQNSNTEAFF
NA	TRBV27	TRBJ2-5	CASSKFGLAGALQETQYF
few	TRBV7-2	TRBJ2-4	CASSPDRRRIKYF
NA	TRBV25-1	TRBJ1-3	CASSEFGLHSGNTIYF
NA	TRBV20-1	TRBJ1-1	CSAHTPQRNTEAFF
many	TRBV18	TRBJ2-5	CASSPPMQSQETQYF
NA	TRBV12-3/TRBV12-4	TRBJ2-5	CASNGQGRLETQYF
few	TRBV7-2	TRBJ2-5	CASSLARRDTQYF
many	TRBV19	TRBJ2-7	CASSMGQGSYEQYF
many	TRBV20-1	TRBJ2-2	CSASGAVGSPYTGELFF
many	TRBV12-5	TRBJ1-1	CASGLEDRAYGTEAFF
few	TRBV7-7	TRBJ1-1	CASSPLTGGGEAFF
many	TRBV28	TRBJ2-2	CASSLRGPDTGELFF
many	TRBV6-1	TRBJ1-2	CASSARQNYGYTF
NA	TRBV6-1	TRBJ1-5	CASSLGQGAGNQPQHF
many	TRBV6-1	TRBJ1-1	CASSEVGVPSSEAFF
few	TRBV6-1	TRBJ2-7	CASRPDRMGSYEQYF
NA	TRBV6-1	TRBJ2-5	CASSHWGLAGETQYF
many	TRBV5-1	TRBJ1-1	CASRQSSGPNTEAFF
many	TRBV5-1	TRBJ1-3	CASSHGTTSGNTIYF
NA	TRBV4-3	TRBJ2-2	CASSQFRDRTGELFF
NA	TRBV11-2	TRBJ1-1	CASSFGYEAFF
many	TRBV20-1	TRBJ1-2	CSARTAVRDTF
many	TRBV18	TRBJ1-1	CASSPRNTEAFF
many	TRBV20-1	TRBJ2-7	CSASGSTYEQYF
NA	TRBV4-1	TRBJ1-2	CASSQDLDGYTF
NA	TRBV12-3/TRBV12-4	TRBJ1-2	CASSFGGGSGYTF
NA	TRBV6-2/TRBV6-3	TRBJ1-5	CASSNPTGDNQPQHF
NA	TRBV12-3/TRBV12-4	TRBJ1-1	CASTIGGNTEAFF
many	TRBV2	TRBJ1-2	CASTTGPGYTF
many	TRBV11-2	TRBJ2-5	CASSKEDGGTQYF
many	TRBV2	TRBJ2-7	CASSVRGLYEQYF
NA	TRBV12-3/TRBV12-4	TRBJ1-5	CASTRRRNNQPQHF
many	TRBV7-3	TRBJ1-1	CASGTGNTEAFF
few	TRBV12-3/TRBV12-4	TRBJ1-2	CASSLAGSILGGGYTF
NA	TRBV28	TRBJ2-5	CASNGQGSGETQYF
once	TRBV24-1	TRBJ2-5	CATSDRSGLAGVGTQYF
many	TRBV27	TRBJ1-1	CASSFIEGEGTEAFF
few	TRBV5-1	TRBJ1-6	CASSVGLSNSPLHF